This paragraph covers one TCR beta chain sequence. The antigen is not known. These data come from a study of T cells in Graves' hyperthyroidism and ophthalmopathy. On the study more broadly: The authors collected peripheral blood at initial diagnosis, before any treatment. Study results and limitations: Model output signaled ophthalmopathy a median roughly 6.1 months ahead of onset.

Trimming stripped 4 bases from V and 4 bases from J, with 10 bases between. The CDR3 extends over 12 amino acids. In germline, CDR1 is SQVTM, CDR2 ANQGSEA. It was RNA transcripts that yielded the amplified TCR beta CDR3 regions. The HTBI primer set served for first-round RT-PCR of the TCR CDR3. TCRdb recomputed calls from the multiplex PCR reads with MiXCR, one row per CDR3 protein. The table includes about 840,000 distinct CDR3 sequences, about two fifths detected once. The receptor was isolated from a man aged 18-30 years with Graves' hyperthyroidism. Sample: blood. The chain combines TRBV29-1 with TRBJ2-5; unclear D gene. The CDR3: CSVGGGPETQYF. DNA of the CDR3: TGCAGCGTTGGTGGCGGTCCAGAGACCCAGTACTTC.